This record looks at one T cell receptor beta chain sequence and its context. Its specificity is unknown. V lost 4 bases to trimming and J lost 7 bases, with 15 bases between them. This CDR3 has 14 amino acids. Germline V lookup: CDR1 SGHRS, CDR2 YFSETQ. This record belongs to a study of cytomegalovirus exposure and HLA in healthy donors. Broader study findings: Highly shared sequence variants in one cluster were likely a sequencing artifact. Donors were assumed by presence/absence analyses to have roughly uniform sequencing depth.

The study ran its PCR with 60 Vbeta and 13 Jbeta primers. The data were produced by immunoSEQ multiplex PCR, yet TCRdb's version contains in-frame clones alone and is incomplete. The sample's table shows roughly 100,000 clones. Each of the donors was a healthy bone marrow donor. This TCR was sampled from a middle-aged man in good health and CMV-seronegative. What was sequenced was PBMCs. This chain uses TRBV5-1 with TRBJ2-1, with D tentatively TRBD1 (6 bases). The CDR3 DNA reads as TGCGCCAGCAGCCAGGGGACCCTGGGGAATGAGCAGTTCTTC. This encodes CASSQGTLGNEQFF.